The 25 T cell receptor beta chains in this list originate from one sample, sequenced in a study of shared clonotypes between healthy human individuals. Only CD45RO-negative cells positively selected for CCR7 counted as naive CD8 cells, so terminally differentiated effector memory CD45RA+ cells were excluded. Clones were read by immunoSEQ multiplex PCR, and TCRdb kept only the in-frame ones, dropping some. The table records fewer than 1 million clones, 96% of them present only once. The sample comprised naive CD8+ T cells sorted from blood. All receptors come from a man aged 30-40 years in good health.

The chain carries TRBV14 and TRBJ2-5, with 7 bases aligning to TRBD1. The J call may not be correct, given that the DNA end is closer to TRBJ2-7. CDR1 and CDR2 from the germline V gene are SGHDN and FVKESK. CDR3 length equals 15 residues. CDR3 residues: CASSQALDRNYEQYF. CDR3 DNA sequence: TGTGCCAGCAGCCAAGCCTTGGACAGGAACTACGAGCAGTACTTC.

V usage is TRBV6-6 and J usage is TRBJ2-7; D is possibly TRBD2 (6 bases). Germline V gene sequence: CDR1 MNHNY, CDR2 SVGAGI (reference sequence). Between the trimmed V and J ends, which lost 0 bases and 5 bases, there was a span of 11 bases. The CDR3 has 14 amino acids. For the CDR3, the DNA is TGTGCCAGCAGTTACTCGTTGTCGGGAGACGAGCAGTACTTC. It is translated as CASSYSLSGDEQYF.

This clone was seen only once. The rearrangement links TRBV2 to TRBJ1-1; D is undetermined. The CDR3 loop spans 15 amino acids. V lost 0 bases and J 1 base, leaving 9 bases between the germline ends. Germline lookup yields CDR1 SNHLY and CDR2 FYNNEI. The CDR3 spells CASSEAVLKNTEAFF. CDR3 in DNA: TGTGCCAGCAGTGAAGCTGTTTTAAAGAACACTGAAGCTTTCTTT.

This chain links TRBV7-8 with TRBJ2-5; TRBD2 might be the D (6 bases). Trimming removed 1 base at V and 4 bases at J, with 10 bases between. The CDR3 is 14 amino acids. Germline lookup yields CDR1 SGHVS and CDR2 FQNEAQ. CDR3 nucleotides: TGTGCCAGCAGCTTAGTTTTGGGAGGAGAGACCCAGTACTTC. Amino acid sequence: CASSLVLGGETQYF.

The rearrangement links TRBV4-3 to TRBJ2-7; D is uncertain. The CDR3 runs 14 residues. Trimming took off 2 bases at V and 4 bases at J, with 12 bases between the two ends. Germline V gives CDR1 LGHNA, CDR2 YSLEER. The CDR3 DNA reads TGCGCCAGCAGCCAATCCGGGCAACTGTACGAGCAGTACTTC. Amino acid sequence: CASSQSGQLYEQYF.

The chain joins TRBV5-6 to TRBJ1-3; 7 bases are a match to TRBD1. Unmatched junction bases numbered 23, after V lost 4 bases and J lost 7 bases. CDR3 length: 19 amino acids. Germline lookup yields CDR1 SGHDT and CDR2 YYEEEE. The CDR3 loop is CASSPRPGTAVAPGNTIYF. The CDR3 DNA is TGTGCCAGCAGCCCCCGACCAGGGACAGCGGTCGCCCCAGGGAACACCATATATTTT.

The CDR3 protein is CASSSTAGTSPNQPQHF. CDR3 DNA sequence: TGTGCCAGCAGTTCGACCGCCGGGACATCACCCAATCAGCCCCAGCATTTT. The chain uses TRBV28 and TRBJ1-5, with D possibly TRBD1 on 6 matching bases. The CDR3 is 17 amino acids. Germline assignment: CDR1 MDHEN and CDR2 SYDVKM. V was cut by 4 bases and J by 3 bases, with 19 bases left in between.

The chain uses TRBV13 and TRBJ2-3; 14 bases map to TRBD2. This CDR3 region has 19 residues. Germline lookup yields CDR1 PRHDT and CDR2 FYEKMQ (reference sequence). V gave up 5 bases and J gave up 4 bases; unmatched junction bases: 14. The chain's CDR3 is CASSEPTRLAGGPADTQYF. In DNA form, the CDR3 reads TGTGCCAGCAGCGAACCCACCAGACTAGCGGGAGGGCCCGCAGATACGCAGTATTTT. Combining the CDR3 with reference TRBV13 and TRBJ2-3 gives the whole variable domain AAGVIQSPRHLIKEKRETATLKCYPIPRHDTVYWYQQGPGQDPQFLISFYEKMQSDKGSIPDRFSAQQFSDYHSELNMSSLELGDSALYFCASSEPTRLAGGPADTQYFGPGTRLTVL.

This clone was seen just once. This chain connects TRBV10-1 to TRBJ2-1; no definite D call. CDR1 is WNHNN and CDR2 is SYGVQD in the germline V gene (reference sequence). The CDR3 spans 15 residues. The ends were cut back, 4 bases at V and 0 bases at J, with 10 bases in the middle. This chain's CDR3 is CASSGTPRSYNEQFF. CDR3 DNA: TGCGCCAGCAGTGGGACCCCCCGCTCCTACAATGAGCAGTTCTTC.

V is TRBV9 and J is TRBJ2-2; the D gene is possibly TRBD1 (6 bases). The germline V and J ends were trimmed by 3 bases and 1 base, with 10 bases remaining between them. Germline lookup yields CDR1 SGDLS and CDR2 YYNGEE. The CDR3 consists of 15 residues. The DNA of the CDR3 is TGTGCCAGCAGCGACAGGGTTCTGAACACCGGGGAGCTGTTTTTT. Encoded protein: CASSDRVLNTGELFF.

This chain connects TRBV4-1 to TRBJ2-1; D gene ambiguous. V lost 1 base, J lost 12 bases, and 7 bases lay in between. CDR1 MGHRA and CDR2 YSYEKL come from the germline V gene. CDR3 length equals 11 residues. The CDR3 DNA sequence: TGCGCCAGCAGCCAAGGGAACGTGCAGTTCTTC. Residues: CASSQGNVQFF.

This chain connects TRBV28 to TRBJ1-1; D gene uncertain. The CDR3 loop spans 13 amino acids. Germline loops: CDR1 MDHEN, CDR2 SYDVKM. The ends were cut back, 2 bases at V and 0 bases at J, with 4 bases in the middle. The DNA for the CDR3 is TGTGCCAGCAGTTTAACCCTGAACACTGAAGCTTTCTTT. Amino acid sequence: CASSLTLNTEAFF.

Worth noting for this clone: The DNA is omitted, as the CDR3 cannot be located on it reliably, and the CDR3 follows TCRdb's listing. This chain links TRBV11-2 with TRBJ2-6; the D segment call TRBD1 is taken from the table without a DNA check. The CDR3 has 20 residues if both end residues are counted. CDR1 and CDR2 from the germline V gene are SGHAT and FQNNGV. The CDR3 reads CASSLDLTPTGTFGANVLTF.

The V gene is TRBV27, the J gene TRBJ2-7; TRBD2 matches 10 bases. The CDR3 contains 13 residues. Germline V gives CDR1 MNHEY, CDR2 SMNVEV (reference sequence). Unmatched junction bases numbered 6, after V lost 6 bases and J lost 7 bases. The CDR3 spells CASRYSGRWEQYF. In DNA form, the CDR3 reads TGTGCCAGCAGATATAGCGGGAGGTGGGAGCAGTACTTC.

The chain couples TRBV7-9 to TRBJ2-1; TRBD1 might be the D (5 bases). The CDR3 spans 15 residues. The germline V gene has CDR1 SEHNR and CDR2 FQNEAQ (reference sequence). Trimming removed 2 bases from V and 10 bases from J, with 18 bases in between. The CDR3 sequence: CASSLPPPRQKEQFF. The CDR3 DNA reads TGTGCCAGCAGCTTACCCCCGCCCCGACAGAAGGAGCAGTTCTTC.

V usage is TRBV7-8 and J usage is TRBJ2-3, with D hard to call. Trimming took 1 base from V and 2 from J, leaving 7 bases between them. This CDR3 contains 14 residues. CDR1 SGHVS and CDR2 FQNEAQ come from the germline V gene. CDR3 coding DNA: TGTGCCAGCAGCTTAGGGGCAGCCACAGATACGCAGTATTTT. Its translation: CASSLGAATDTQYF.

V usage is TRBV7-9 and J usage is TRBJ2-3; 7 bases are shared with TRBD2. Germline V gene lookup returns CDR1 SEHNR and CDR2 FQNEAQ (reference sequence). After removal of 2 bases from V and 4 bases from J, the junction contained 9 bases not matched to a gene. There are 16 residues in the CDR3. This chain's CDR3 is CASSLYAGEIADTQYF. The DNA of the CDR3 is TGTGCCAGCAGCTTATATGCGGGAGAGATTGCAGATACGCAGTATTTT.

This chain connects TRBV7-3 to TRBJ2-7, with TRBD2 matching 7 bases. Losses at the gene ends were 2 bases for V and 4 bases for J; bases not matched to a gene: 8. The CDR3 extends over 15 amino acids. Germline V gives CDR1 SGHTA, CDR2 FQGTGA. Here the CDR3 reads CASSLFGGSGYEQYF. The CDR3 nucleotides are TGTGCCAGCAGCTTATTTGGCGGGAGTGGTTACGAGCAGTACTTC.

The chain couples TRBV7-9 to TRBJ2-7; unclear D gene. With 5 bases removed from V and 3 bases from J, the gap between germline ends came to 17 bases. The CDR3 totals 15 residues. Germline values: CDR1 SEHNR, CDR2 FQNEAQ (reference sequence). In DNA form, the CDR3 reads TGTGCCAGCAGCCCTGGACCAAAAGGTGACTACGAGCAGTACTTC. This encodes CASSPGPKGDYEQYF.

This clone has just one count. The rearrangement uses TRBV20-1 and TRBJ2-7; D unclear. Trimming left V 2 bases short and J 5 bases short, with 7 bases between. Germline loops: CDR1 DFQATT, CDR2 SNEGSKA (reference sequence). The CDR3 loop spans 11 amino acids. The CDR3 region has the DNA TGCAGTGCTAGATTCGTCGACGAGCAGTACTTC. This translates into CSARFVDEQYF.

The chain joins TRBV27 to TRBJ2-1, with 8 bases identical to TRBD2. With 5 bases clipped from V and 8 bases from J, the junction kept 11 bases outside the gene matches. Germline assignment: CDR1 MNHEY and CDR2 SMNVEV (reference sequence). This CDR3 comprises 15 residues. As DNA, the CDR3 is TGTGCCAGCAGTCCGGCCGGGACTAGGGTCGATGAGCAGTTCTTC. Amino acid sequence: CASSPAGTRVDEQFF.

This chain links TRBV12-5 with TRBJ2-5, with D perhaps TRBD2 (5 bases). The CDR3 has 14 amino acids. Germline V gene lookup returns CDR1 LGHNT and CDR2 FRNRAP. Deletions cut 7 bases from V and 2 bases from J, with 14 bases between. The CDR3 sequence is CASALSGEQETQYF. The CDR3 DNA follows: TGTGCTAGTGCCTTGTCCGGGGAACAAGAGACCCAGTACTTC.

The chain links TRBV6-1 to TRBJ1-5, with 7 positions matching TRBD1. The CDR3 runs to 15 residues. J was trimmed by 2 bases and V by 8 bases; bases with no gene match: 9. Looked up from germline, CDR1 is MNHNS and CDR2 is SASEGT. The CDR3 protein is CASFLQGLGNQPQHF. The CDR3 region has the DNA TGTGCCAGCTTCCTACAGGGGTTGGGCAATCAGCCCCAGCATTTT.

The chain is built from TRBV14 and TRBJ2-1; no clear D. Trimming pared 0 bases from V and 0 bases from J, leaving 9 bases between. Germline loops: CDR1 SGHDN, CDR2 FVKESK. The CDR3 has 16 amino acids. The CDR3 region is CASSQDLPSSYNEQFF. CDR3 in DNA: TGTGCCAGCAGCCAAGACTTACCGAGCTCCTACAATGAGCAGTTCTTC. Drawing the rest from reference TRBV14 and TRBJ2-1, the complete variable domain is EAGVTQFPSHSVIEKGQTVTLRCDPISGHDNLYWYRRVMGKEIKFLLHFVKESKQDESGMPNNRFLAERTGGTYSTLKVQPAELEDSGVYFCASSQDLPSSYNEQFFGPGTRLTVL.

The rearrangement links TRBV9 to TRBJ2-1; TRBD1 or TRBD2 may be the D gene (5 bases each). The V end lost 2 bases, the J end lost 6 bases, and 12 bases lay between the germline ends. The CDR3 loop spans 14 amino acids. The germline V gene encodes CDR1 SGDLS and CDR2 YYNGEE. CDR3 amino acids: CASSVSGAGNEQFF. The CDR3 coding sequence is TGTGCCAGCAGCGTTTCTGGGGCGGGCAATGAGCAGTTCTTC.